This T cell receptor (beta chain) was recorded in a study of STAT5B mutations in CD4+ large granular lymphocyte leukemia (dated by TCRdb to about 2022). For the wider study: Among the healthy controls, the CDR3 'QG' motif was associated with a particular HLA allele. The study compared the TCRbeta repertoires of patients with CD4+ T-cell large granular lymphocyte leukemia against the TCRbeta repertoires of healthy blood donors. Flow cytometry on FACSCanto II or FACSVerse confirmed that purified fractions exceeded 95% purity among lymphocytes. Paper-wide results and their limitations: Greater clonality appeared to be present in CD4-sorted patient repertoires than in healthy CD4+ repertoires, and the difference was retained after the putative leukemic clones were removed. Main leukemic clonotypes were private to each patient, although roughly 26% of the main leukemic clonotypes were found at low frequency in the non-leukemic repertoires of other patients. Enrichment of TRBV06-family usage was observed among the top patient clones (8/27) relative to healthy controls (2/35). Data were not HLA-matched; higher clonality in CD4+ versus CD8+ T-LGLL could reflect the relatively small sample size.

Including the terminal cysteine and phenylalanine, the CDR3 comprises 14 residues. The sequence is cut down to CDR3 DNA, 42 bases in frame from base 1. V is trimmed back by 7 bases and J by 4 bases, and the junction contains 7 bases that no gene match accounts for. Looking up the germline V gene yields CDR1 MGHRA and CDR2 YSYEKL. As to this clone: Its antigen specificity is not known. No base qualities exist here, and no much larger clone lies one base off it.

The immunoSEQ assay at survey resolution was applied to genomic DNA for sequencing of TCRbeta rearrangements. Regarding the original processing steps: In the TCR sequencing data, the lowest productive clonotype frequency that could be detected was 2.59 x 10-5. Only productive TCRbeta rearrangements, defined as complete and in-frame sequences, were included in the analyses. Sample clonality was computed as Simpson clonality in the immunoSEQ Analyzer version 3.0. Based on frequency, clones were grouped as very rare, small, medium, large (1-20%) or hyperexpanded (>20%). Generation probabilities were estimated with OLGA 1.2.3, V-gene circos plots were generated with VDJtools, specificities were searched for in VDJdb, and CDR3 motifs were identified with GLIPH. Sourced from immuneACCESS, this table was stored by TCRdb with only in-frame sequences that have V and J called. A share of the clones is absent; for the studies checked, an unresolved V gene accounts for under half, and the remainder has no known explanation. V and J calls and clone size come straight from that table; D and trimming were deduced from the DNA. The sample table records over 30,000 clones; about 85% of these occur just once. Of the sample, roughly 3.2% falls within the top ten clones.

Buffy coats from roughly 40 blood donors, supplied by the Finnish Red Cross blood service, were used as healthy controls. All TCR-sequenced material derived from peripheral blood: patient blood samples and healthy donor buffy coats. Ficoll-Hypaque gradient centrifugation was used to isolate peripheral blood mononuclear cells. CD4+ cells were purified magnetically from the buffy coats of healthy controls. Genomic DNA was extracted using the Gentra Puregene Cell and Tissue kit, and a Qubit 2.0 fluorometer was used to quantify it. The rearranged chain carries TRBV4-1 and TRBJ1-2; TRBD1 fits 9 bases in the junction. The clonotype comes from a human donor in good health. The sequenced material came from CD4+ T cells from blood buffy coats. The DNA sequence is TGCGCCAGCACCCGACAGGGGGTGGGCTATGGCTACACCTTC. This codes for CASTRQGVGYGYTF.